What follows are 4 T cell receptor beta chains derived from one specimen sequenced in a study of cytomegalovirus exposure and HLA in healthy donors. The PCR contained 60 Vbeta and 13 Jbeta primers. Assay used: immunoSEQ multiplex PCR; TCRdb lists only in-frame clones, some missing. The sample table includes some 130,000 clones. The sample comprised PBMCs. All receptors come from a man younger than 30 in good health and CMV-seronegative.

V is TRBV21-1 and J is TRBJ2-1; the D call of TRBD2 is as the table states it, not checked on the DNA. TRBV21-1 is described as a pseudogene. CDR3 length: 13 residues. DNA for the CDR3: TGTGCCAGCAGCAAGAGCGTAGCGTTATTTTGGTTCTTC. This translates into CASSKSVALFWFF.

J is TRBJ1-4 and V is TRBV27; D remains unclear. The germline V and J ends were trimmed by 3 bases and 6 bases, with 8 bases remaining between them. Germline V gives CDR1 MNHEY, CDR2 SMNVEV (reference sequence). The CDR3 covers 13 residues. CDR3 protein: CASSFRRDEKLFF. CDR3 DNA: TGTGCCAGCAGTTTTCGGAGGGATGAAAAACTGTTTTTT. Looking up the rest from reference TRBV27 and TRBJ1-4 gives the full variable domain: EAQVTQNPRYLITVTGKKLTVTCSQNMNHEYMSWYRQDPGLGLRQIYYSMNVEVTDKGDVPEGYKVSRKEKRNFPLILESPSPNQTSLYFCASSFRRDEKLFFGSGTQLSVL.

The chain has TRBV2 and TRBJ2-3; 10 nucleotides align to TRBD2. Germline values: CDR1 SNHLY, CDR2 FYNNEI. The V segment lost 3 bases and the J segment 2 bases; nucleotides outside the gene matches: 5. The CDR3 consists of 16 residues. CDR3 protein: CASSDRLAGFTDTQYF. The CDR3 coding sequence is TGTGCCAGCAGTGACCGACTAGCGGGTTTCACAGATACGCAGTATTTT.

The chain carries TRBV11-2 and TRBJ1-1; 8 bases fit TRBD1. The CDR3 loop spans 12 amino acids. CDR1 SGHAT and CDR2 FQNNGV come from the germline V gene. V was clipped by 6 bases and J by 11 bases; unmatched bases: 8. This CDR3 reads CASSQQGGTAFF. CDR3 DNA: TGTGCCAGCAGTCAACAGGGGGGGACGGCTTTCTTT.